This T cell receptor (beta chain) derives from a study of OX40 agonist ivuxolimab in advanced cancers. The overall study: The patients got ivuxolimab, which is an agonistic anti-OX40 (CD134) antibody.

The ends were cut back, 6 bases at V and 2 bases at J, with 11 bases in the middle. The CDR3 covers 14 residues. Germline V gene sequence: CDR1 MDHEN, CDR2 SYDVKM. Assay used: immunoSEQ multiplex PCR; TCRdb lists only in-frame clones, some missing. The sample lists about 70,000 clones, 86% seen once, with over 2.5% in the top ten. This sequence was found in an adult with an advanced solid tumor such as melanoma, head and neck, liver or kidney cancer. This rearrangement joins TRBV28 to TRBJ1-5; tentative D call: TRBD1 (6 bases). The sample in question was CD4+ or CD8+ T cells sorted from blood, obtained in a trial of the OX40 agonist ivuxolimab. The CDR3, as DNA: TGTGCCAGCAGGGGACAAATTCGCAATCAGCCCCAGCATTTT. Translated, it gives CASRGQIRNQPQHF.